Each of the 25 T cell receptor beta chains below was sequenced from the same sample in a study of blood T cells in healthy people across ages. PCR was performed a second time for about 6 to 12 cycles using a sample-barcoded 5' primer and a J-beta primer mix. MiXCR, applied by TCRdb to the 5' RACE reads, yields one record per CDR3 protein. The data contain about 730,000 distinct CDR3 sequences, about 42% of them seen just once; the ten biggest clones take up around 20%. The material sequenced was blood. The receptors were sampled from a woman aged 60 to 75 in good health.

This clonotype appeared many times. This rearrangement joins TRBV29-1 to TRBJ2-3; no clear D. V shed 5 bases and J shed 6 bases, with 18 bases lying between them. This CDR3 region has 14 residues. The germline CDR1 and CDR2 sequences are SQVTM and ANQGSEA. Here the CDR3 reads CSVRKDPGLDTQYF. CDR3 sequence (DNA): TGCAGCGTTAGGAAGGACCCCGGATTGGATACGCAGTATTTT.

This clonotype came up many times. The chain joins TRBV4-1 to TRBJ2-7; D may be TRBD1 or TRBD2 (5 bases each). The V gene lost 3 bases and the J gene lost 5 bases, with 11 bases spanning the gap. CDR3 length: 13 residues. The germline V gene has CDR1 MGHRA and CDR2 YSYEKL. CDR3: CASSQPGTDEQYF. CDR3 bases: TGCGCCAGCAGCCAGCCTGGGACGGACGAGCAGTACTTC.

The chain combines TRBV28 with TRBJ1-5, with TRBD1 identical over 9 bases. Per the germline V gene, CDR1 is MDHEN and CDR2 is SYDVKM. Trimming took 7 bases from V and 5 from J; bases not matched to a gene: 9. The CDR3 is 15 residues long. The CDR3 nucleotides read TGTGCCAGCACTAGGACAGGGGAGGAAGATCAGCCCCAGCATTTT. Protein product: CASTRTGEEDQPQHF. Variable domain in full (rest from reference TRBV28 and TRBJ1-5): DVKVTQSSRYLVKRTGEKVFLECVQDMDHENMFWYRQDPGLGLRLIYFSYDVKMKEKGDIPEGYSVSREKKERFSLILESASTNQTSMYLCASTRTGEEDQPQHFGDGTRLSIL.

This clonotype was detected a few times. The V gene is TRBV20-1, the J gene TRBJ2-7; D possibly corresponds to TRBD2 (6 bases). CDR3 length equals 15 residues. Trimming shortened V by 6 bases and J by 3 bases, and 21 bases separated the two germline ends. Germline CDR1 is DFQATT and CDR2 is SNEGSKA (reference sequence). CDR3 in DNA: TGCAGTGCCCCCGGGGCGGGGCTTTTGGACTACGAGCAGTACTTC. Residues: CSAPGAGLLDYEQYF.

Note on this clonotype: This clone may be a read error of a much larger clone one base away. This chain joins TRBV29-1 and TRBJ2-1; D is perhaps TRBD2 (6 bases). Matching the DNA end better, TRBJ2-7 makes the J call doubtful. In germline, CDR1 is SQVTM, CDR2 ANQGSEA. The CDR3 has 15 amino acids. The CDR3 spells CSAETRDGSFNEQYF. CDR3 nucleotide sequence: TGCAGCGCAGAAACGCGGGACGGAAGCTTCAATGAGCAGTACTTC.

V is TRBV4-2 and J is TRBJ2-3; possible D gene TRBD2, 6 bases. V was shortened by 1 base and J by 4 bases, with 12 bases between the two germline ends. CDR1 and CDR2 from the germline V gene are LGHNA and YNFKEQ. The CDR3 covers 15 residues. This chain's CDR3 is CASSQVGWGADTQYF. In DNA, the CDR3 is TGTGCCAGCAGCCAAGTCGGTTGGGGGGCAGATACGCAGTATTTT.

Concerning this clonotype itself: A single base separates this from a much larger clone, so it may be a read error. J is TRBJ2-3 and V is TRBV12-3 or TRBV12-4; the D call may be TRBD1 or TRBD2 (5 bases each). The CDR3 has 15 residues. Trimming stripped 8 bases from V and 1 base from J, with 16 bases between. CDR3 protein: CASGGFRDGTDTQYF. The CDR3, as DNA: TGTGCCAGCGGGGGTTTCAGGGATGGCACAGATACGCAGTATTTT.

The rearrangement links TRBV12-3 or TRBV12-4 to TRBJ2-3, with 7 bases aligning to TRBD1. The CDR3 is made up of 13 amino acids. V dropped 6 bases and J dropped 6; count of bases not matched to a gene: 6. Here the CDR3 reads CASSIDRADTQYF. The CDR3 DNA reads as TGTGCCAGCAGCATCGACAGGGCGGATACGCAGTATTTT.

This clonotype was detected only a few times. The J gene is TRBJ1-2, the V gene TRBV6-2 or TRBV6-3; D is possibly TRBD1 (5 bases). The V and J ends lost 10 bases and 6 bases respectively, with 27 bases between them. Germline assignment: CDR1 MNHEY and CDR2 SVGEGT. The CDR3 runs to 16 residues. CDR3 DNA: TGTGCCACGAACGGGGCGAGGGGAGAGGTTCGTCATGGCTACACCTTC. Protein sequence: CATNGARGEVRHGYTF.

This clonotype appeared a few times. In DNA form, the CDR3 reads TGTGCCAGCAGCCAAACAAGCGGGAGACGAGAGACCCAGTACTTC. The encoded protein is CASSQTSGRRETQYF. The rearrangement links TRBV4-2 to TRBJ2-5, with 8 bases identical to TRBD2. The germline V gene has CDR1 LGHNA and CDR2 YNFKEQ. V lost 2 bases and J lost 4; bases outside the gene matches: 6. This CDR3 region has 15 residues.

The V gene is TRBV7-2, the J gene TRBJ1-2, with D tentatively TRBD1 (5 bases). Trimming left V 4 bases short and J 5 bases short, with 17 bases between. This CDR3 is built from 15 residues. Germline loops: CDR1 SGHTA, CDR2 FQGNSA. CDR3 sequence: CTSSSPTVISYGYTF. The CDR3 nucleotides read TGTACCAGCAGCTCTCCGACAGTGATTTCTTATGGCTACACCTTC.

V is TRBV3-1 and J is TRBJ1-1; 9 nucleotides agree with TRBD1. The V gene end was trimmed by 1 base and the J gene end by 4 bases; junction bases not matched to a gene: 4. The CDR3 has 15 residues. Germline V lookup: CDR1 LGHDT, CDR2 YNNKEL (reference sequence). This CDR3 reads CASSQVGQGGTEAFF. DNA for the CDR3: TGTGCCAGCAGCCAAGTGGGACAGGGTGGCACTGAAGCTTTCTTT.

V gene TRBV20-1 combines with J gene TRBJ1-5; D is unresolved. This CDR3 has 14 residues. Germline CDR1 and CDR2: DFQATT and SNEGSKA (reference sequence). The ends were cut back, 1 base at V and 2 bases at J, with 9 bases in the middle. The CDR3 DNA reads TGCAGTGCTAGAGGTGTAGGACGCAATCAGCCCCAGCATTTT. This translates into CSARGVGRNQPQHF.

The chain uses TRBV3-1 and TRBJ1-2; TRBD1 matches 7 bases. Germline V gene data show CDR1 as LGHDT and CDR2 as YNNKEL (reference sequence). The CDR3 runs to 16 residues. The trim removed 0 bases at V and 6 bases at J, leaving 10 bases unmatched. The CDR3 DNA follows: TGTGCCAGCAGCCAAGATGTGGGACAGAGTAAGCATGGCTACACCTTC. Translation gives CASSQDVGQSKHGYTF.

This clonotype has just a few counts. V usage is TRBV6-5 and J usage is TRBJ1-4; D is possibly TRBD1 (5 bases). Germline CDR1 reads MNHEY; CDR2 reads SVGAGI. Between the trimmed V and J ends, which lost 2 bases and 4 bases, there was a span of 5 bases. CDR3 length: 13 residues. The CDR3: CASSYDSNEKLFF. Here the CDR3 DNA reads TGTGCCAGCAGTTACGACAGTAATGAAAAACTGTTTTTT.

The V gene is TRBV6-2 or TRBV6-3, the J gene TRBJ1-5; D is uncertain. The CDR3 extends over 15 amino acids. CDR1 MNHEY and CDR2 SVGEGT come from the germline V gene. V was trimmed by 5 bases and J by 3 bases, leaving 14 bases between them. The CDR3 coding sequence is TGTGCCAGCAGTAAAGGGATGGGGATCAATCAGCCCCAGCATTTT. This sequence encodes CASSKGMGINQPQHF.

The V and J genes are TRBV5-1 and TRBJ2-1; a weak D match, TRBD2 (5 bases). The germline CDR1 and CDR2 sequences are SGHRS and YFSETQ. V was cut by 0 bases and J by 2 bases, with 9 bases left in between. The CDR3 is 15 residues long. The CDR3 coding sequence is TGCGCCAGCAGCTTGGGGGAGCGCACCTACAATGAGCAGTTCTTC. Protein sequence: CASSLGERTYNEQFF. Supplemented by reference TRBV5-1 and TRBJ2-1, the full variable domain reads KAGVTQTPRYLIKTRGQQVTLSCSPISGHRSVSWYQQTPGQGLQFLFEYFSETQRNKGNFPGRFSGRQFSNSRSEMNVSTLELGDSALYLCASSLGERTYNEQFFGPGTRLTVL.

This clonotype was seen a few times. This rearrangement joins TRBV12-5 to TRBJ1-1, with a weak D call TRBD1 (5 bases). CDR1 is LGHNT, CDR2 FRNRAP, per germline. This CDR3 has 13 residues. Deletions cut 6 bases from V and 3 bases from J, with 11 bases between. Here the CDR3 reads CASGLTEYTEAFF. The CDR3 bases are TGTGCTAGTGGATTGACAGAGTACACTGAAGCTTTCTTT.

The gene calls are TRBV29-1 and TRBJ2-3; 9 bases match TRBD1. The V and J ends lost 7 bases and 9 bases, in that order; junction bases with no gene match: 17. CDR1 and CDR2 (germline): SQVTM, ANQGSEA. This CDR3 has 15 residues. CDR3 sequence (DNA): TGCAGCGGTCTTTCGGGACAGGGACTGGGTCAGACGCAGTATTTT. Amino acid sequence: CSGLSGQGLGQTQYF.

The count of this clonotype is one. The chain is built from TRBV20-1 and TRBJ2-7; D unclear. Trimming left V 5 bases short and J 6 bases short, with 11 bases between. CDR1 and CDR2 from the germline V gene are DFQATT and SNEGSKA (reference sequence). This CDR3 is built from 11 residues. Here the CDR3 DNA reads TGCAGTGCTTGGGTCGGTGGCGAGCAGTACTTC. It is translated as CSAWVGGEQYF.

Written as DNA, the CDR3 is TGTGCCAGCAGTCCTACGGCCCGCACAGATACGCAGTATTTT. Encoded protein: CASSPTARTDTQYF. The chain combines TRBV28 with TRBJ2-3; D not resolved. V was pared by 5 bases and J by 1 base, with 10 bases between. The CDR3 consists of 14 residues. Per the germline V gene, CDR1 is MDHEN and CDR2 is SYDVKM.

This chain links TRBV7-2 with TRBJ2-3, with D unresolved. The CDR3 covers 14 residues. Germline values: CDR1 SGHTA, CDR2 FQGNSA. Trimming removed 4 bases at V and 0 bases at J, with 8 bases between. The CDR3 DNA is TGTGCCAGCAGCTCCCTTTATAGCACAGATACGCAGTATTTT. This gives the protein CASSSLYSTDTQYF.

J is TRBJ1-1 and V is TRBV9; D is unresolved. This CDR3 has 14 amino acids. With 0 bases removed from V and 1 base from J, the gap between germline ends came to 7 bases. Germline V CDR1 and CDR2: SGDLS, YYNGEE. The CDR3 region is CASSVDWGNTEAFF. The CDR3 nucleotides read TGTGCCAGCAGCGTAGATTGGGGGAACACTGAAGCTTTCTTT.

The chain carries TRBV5-1 and TRBJ2-1, with 9 nucleotides matching TRBD2. Germline CDR1 SGHRS, CDR2 YFSETQ. The CDR3 runs 16 residues. The trim removed 4 bases at V and 9 bases at J, leaving 14 bases unmatched. The CDR3 reads CASSPAGVAGEIEQFF. CDR3 DNA sequence: TGCGCCAGCAGCCCCGCCGGGGTAGCGGGAGAGATTGAGCAGTTCTTC.

This clonotype was seen only once. This chain connects TRBV29-1 to TRBJ2-1; 10 positions agree with TRBD1. The ends lost 3 bases at V and 3 bases at J; junction bases unmatched: 11. The CDR3 sequence is 17 residues long. Germline CDR1 reads SQVTM; CDR2 reads ANQGSEA. CDR3 sequence (DNA): TGCAGCGTTGACCCCCGGGACAGGGGCAGGCACTACAATGAGCAGTTCTTC. This gives the protein CSVDPRDRGRHYNEQFF.